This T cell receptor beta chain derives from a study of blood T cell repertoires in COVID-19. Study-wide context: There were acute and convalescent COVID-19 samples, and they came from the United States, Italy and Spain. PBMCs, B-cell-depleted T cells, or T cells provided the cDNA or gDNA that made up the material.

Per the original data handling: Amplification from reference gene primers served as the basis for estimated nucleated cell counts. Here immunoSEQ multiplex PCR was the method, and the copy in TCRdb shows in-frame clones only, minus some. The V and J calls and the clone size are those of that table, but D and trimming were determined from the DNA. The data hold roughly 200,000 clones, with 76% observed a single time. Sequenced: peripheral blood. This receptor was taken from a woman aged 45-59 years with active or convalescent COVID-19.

In DNA, the CDR3 is TGTGCCAGCATTCCTGACAGGGCTCCCTCACCCCTCCACTTT. This sequence encodes CASIPDRAPSPLHF. The chain joins TRBV9 to TRBJ1-6; TRBD1 matches 7 bases. CDR1 SGDLS and CDR2 YYNGEE come from the germline V gene. CDR3 length: 14 residues. The V gene end was trimmed by 6 bases and the J gene end by 10 bases; junction bases not matched to a gene: 10.